This is a list of T cell receptor beta chains from one sample in a study of blood T cell repertoires in COVID-19. The protocol was immunoSEQ multiplex PCR, while the TCRdb copy is restricted to in-frame clones and leaves out a portion. The sample yields a few hundred thousand clones, 91% seen once. Sequencing was performed on PBMCs or T cells enriched from blood (not recorded which). All receptors come from a human donor in a cohort exposed to, infected with or recovered from COVID-19 (not recorded which). The donor label of this sample is uncertain. CDR3s include the opening cysteine and the closing phenylalanine or tryptophan. Fields, in order: clone size, D gene, J gene, V gene, CDR3 protein, CDR3 DNA. The D gene is left open where the match is weak. Only part of the rows carry a size: once, few, many, or a class if the clone is expanded.

clone size: -
D gene: -
J gene: TRBJ2-2
V gene: TRBV27
CDR3 protein: CATRGGGELFF
CDR3 DNA: TGTGCCACGAGGGGGGGCGGGGAGCTGTTTTTT

clone size: -
D gene: -
J gene: TRBJ1-6
V gene: TRBV12-5
CDR3 protein: CASGTSEFSPLHF
CDR3 DNA: TGTGCTAGTGGTACTTCGGAGTTTTCACCCCTCCACTTT

clone size: -
D gene: TRBD1
J gene: TRBJ2-5
V gene: TRBV19
CDR3 protein: CASSIDRAGTQYF
CDR3 DNA: TGTGCCAGTAGTATCGACAGGGCGGGGACCCAGTACTTC

clone size: -
D gene: TRBD1
J gene: TRBJ1-4
V gene: TRBV12-3/TRBV12-4
CDR3 protein: CAVQDRANEKLFF
CDR3 DNA: TGTGCCGTTCAGGACAGGGCCAATGAAAAACTGTTTTTT

clone size: -
D gene: -
J gene: TRBJ1-2
V gene: TRBV2
CDR3 protein: CASKVSSYGYTF
CDR3 DNA: TGTGCCAGCAAGGTGTCTAGCTATGGCTACACCTTC

clone size: -
D gene: -
J gene: TRBJ1-1
V gene: TRBV27
CDR3 protein: CASSRTPNTEAFF
CDR3 DNA: TGTGCCAGCAGTAGGACACCGAACACTGAAGCTTTCTTT

clone size: -
D gene: TRBD2
J gene: TRBJ2-1
V gene: TRBV5-4
CDR3 protein: CASSSGLAGGRNYNEQFF
CDR3 DNA: TGTGCCAGCAGCTCAGGACTAGCGGGGGGCCGGAACTACAATGAGCAGTTCTTC

clone size: -
D gene: -
J gene: TRBJ2-5
V gene: TRBV6-2/TRBV6-3
CDR3 protein: CASSPTPGLQETQYF
CDR3 DNA: TGTGCCAGCAGCCCCACTCCTGGTCTCCAAGAGACCCAGTACTTC

clone size: once
D gene: TRBD1
J gene: TRBJ2-2
V gene: TRBV5-4
CDR3 protein: CASRSRQGGNTGELFF
CDR3 DNA: TGTGCCAGCAGATCTAGACAGGGGGGTAACACCGGGGAGCTGTTTTTT

clone size: -
D gene: TRBD2
J gene: TRBJ2-7
V gene: TRBV5-4
CDR3 protein: CASRPSGRHYEQYF
CDR3 DNA: TGTGCCAGCAGGCCTAGCGGGCGGCATTACGAGCAGTACTTC

clone size: -
D gene: TRBD1
J gene: TRBJ2-7
V gene: TRBV19
CDR3 protein: CASSPRDRGADEQYF
CDR3 DNA: TGTGCCAGTAGTCCCCGGGACAGGGGTGCCGACGAGCAGTACTTC

clone size: -
D gene: -
J gene: TRBJ2-1
V gene: TRBV5-4
CDR3 protein: CASSLLGGTKGDYNEQFF
CDR3 DNA: TGTGCCAGCAGCCTGTTGGGAGGGACGAAGGGGGACTACAATGAGCAGTTCTTC

clone size: -
D gene: -
J gene: TRBJ1-3
V gene: TRBV7-6
CDR3 protein: CASSLATSGTGNTIYF
CDR3 DNA: TGTGCCAGCAGCTTAGCGACATCGGGAACTGGAAACACCATATATTTT

clone size: -
D gene: TRBD2
J gene: TRBJ2-5
V gene: TRBV30
CDR3 protein: CAWSVSSAKAGPFQYF
CDR3 DNA: TGTGCCTGGAGTGTCTCATCTGCTAAAGCGGGGCCCTTCCAGTACTTC

clone size: -
D gene: -
J gene: TRBJ1-1
V gene: TRBV5-1
CDR3 protein: CASSWIRGNTEAFF
CDR3 DNA: TGCGCCAGCAGCTGGATTAGGGGGAACACTGAAGCTTTCTTT

clone size: -
D gene: TRBD1
J gene: TRBJ2-2
V gene: TRBV4-1
CDR3 protein: CASSPEGQGRTRTRFF
CDR3 DNA: TGCGCCAGCAGCCCTGAGGGACAGGGACGGACCCGGACGCGTTTTTTT

clone size: -
D gene: TRBD1
J gene: TRBJ1-2
V gene: TRBV5-1
CDR3 protein: CASGSGGASGYTF
CDR3 DNA: TGCGCCAGCGGATCAGGGGGCGCATCTGGCTACACCTTC

clone size: -
D gene: TRBD1
J gene: TRBJ1-2
V gene: TRBV12-3/TRBV12-4
CDR3 protein: CASSLGQGDGYTF
CDR3 DNA: TGTGCCAGCAGTTTAGGGCAGGGGGATGGCTACACCTTC

clone size: -
D gene: TRBD2
J gene: TRBJ2-5
V gene: TRBV5-1
CDR3 protein: CASSPPRGGSETQYF
CDR3 DNA: TGCGCCAGCAGCCCCCCCCGGGGAGGGTCAGAGACCCAGTACTTC

clone size: few
D gene: -
J gene: TRBJ1-5
V gene: TRBV4-2
CDR3 protein: CASSQVGGREANQPQHF
CDR3 DNA: TGTGCCAGCAGCCAGGTGGGAGGAAGGGAGGCCAATCAGCCCCAGCATTTT

clone size: once
D gene: -
J gene: TRBJ2-2
V gene: TRBV7-2
CDR3 protein: CASSGRNTGELFF
CDR3 DNA: TGTGCCAGCAGCGGCAGAAACACCGGGGAGCTGTTTTTT

clone size: -
D gene: TRBD1
J gene: TRBJ1-2
V gene: TRBV3-1/TRBV3-2
CDR3 protein: CASSQDTGAHGYTF
CDR3 DNA: TGTGCCAGCAGCCAAGACACAGGGGCCCATGGCTACACCTTC

clone size: -
D gene: -
J gene: TRBJ1-1
V gene: TRBV5-8
CDR3 protein: CASSLVKALNTEAFF
CDR3 DNA: TGTGCCAGCAGCTTGGTGAAAGCCCTCAACACTGAAGCTTTCTTT

clone size: once
D gene: TRBD1
J gene: TRBJ1-5
V gene: TRBV5-8
CDR3 protein: CASSVQGDQPQHF
CDR3 DNA: TGTGCCAGCAGCGTACAGGGGGATCAGCCCCAGCATTTT

clone size: -
D gene: TRBD1
J gene: TRBJ2-2
V gene: TRBV2
CDR3 protein: CASRYRGTGELFF
CDR3 DNA: TGTGCCAGCAGATACAGGGGCACCGGGGAGCTGTTTTTT

clone size: -
D gene: -
J gene: TRBJ1-1
V gene: TRBV5-1
CDR3 protein: CASSSAAKNTEAFF
CDR3 DNA: TGCGCCAGCAGCTCTGCAGCGAAGAACACTGAAGCTTTCTTT

clone size: -
D gene: -
J gene: TRBJ1-1
V gene: TRBV19
CDR3 protein: CASTLSGKNTEAFF
CDR3 DNA: TGTGCCAGTACCTTGTCAGGGAAGAACACTGAAGCTTTCTTT

clone size: -
D gene: -
J gene: TRBJ2-1
V gene: TRBV19
CDR3 protein: CASTQSSYNEQFF
CDR3 DNA: TGTGCCAGTACACAGAGCTCCTACAATGAGCAGTTCTTC

clone size: -
D gene: -
J gene: TRBJ2-3
V gene: TRBV5-6
CDR3 protein: CASSGGDTQYF
CDR3 DNA: TGTGCCAGCAGTGGGGGGGATACGCAGTATTTT

clone size: -
D gene: -
J gene: TRBJ1-1
V gene: TRBV7-9
CDR3 protein: CASSLVIQSGTEAFF
CDR3 DNA: TGTGCCAGCAGCTTAGTTATCCAGTCCGGGACTGAAGCTTTCTTT

clone size: -
D gene: TRBD1
J gene: TRBJ2-2
V gene: TRBV19
CDR3 protein: CASSMRQGHTGELFF
CDR3 DNA: TGTGCCAGTAGTATGAGACAGGGTCACACCGGGGAGCTGTTTTTT

clone size: -
D gene: TRBD1
J gene: TRBJ1-1
V gene: TRBV5-4
CDR3 protein: CASSGAGTAATLNTEAFF
CDR3 DNA: TGTGCCAGCAGCGGCGCCGGGACAGCAGCTACTTTGAACACTGAAGCTTTCTTT

clone size: -
D gene: -
J gene: TRBJ1-2
V gene: TRBV11-2
CDR3 protein: CASSLDTYGYTF
CDR3 DNA: TGTGCCAGCAGCTTAGATACTTATGGCTACACCTTC

clone size: -
D gene: -
J gene: TRBJ2-2
V gene: TRBV30
CDR3 protein: CAWSVQREVTGELFF
CDR3 DNA: TGTGCCTGGAGTGTACAAAGGGAGGTCACCGGGGAGCTGTTTTTT

clone size: -
D gene: TRBD1
J gene: TRBJ1-6
V gene: TRBV3-1/TRBV3-2
CDR3 protein: CASSLTGMGSPLHF
CDR3 DNA: TGTGCCAGCAGCCTGACAGGGATGGGTTCACCCCTCCACTTT

clone size: -
D gene: TRBD2
J gene: TRBJ2-1
V gene: TRBV30
CDR3 protein: CAWSGDTSGGAREQFF
CDR3 DNA: TGTGCCTGGAGTGGCGATACTAGCGGGGGGGCACGTGAGCAGTTCTTC

clone size: few
D gene: TRBD2
J gene: TRBJ2-3
V gene: TRBV5-8
CDR3 protein: CASSLSRFLGLADTQYF
CDR3 DNA: TGTGCCAGCAGCTTGAGTCGATTTTTGGGACTAGCAGATACGCAGTATTTT

clone size: -
D gene: -
J gene: TRBJ1-1
V gene: TRBV5-1
CDR3 protein: CASSLEPGRTEAFF
CDR3 DNA: TGCGCCAGCAGCTTGGAACCAGGGCGGACTGAAGCTTTCTTT

clone size: -
D gene: TRBD1
J gene: TRBJ1-2
V gene: TRBV5-8
CDR3 protein: CASSSASGQLFHGYTF
CDR3 DNA: TGTGCCAGCAGTTCCGCTTCGGGACAGCTTTTCCATGGCTACACCTTC

clone size: -
D gene: -
J gene: TRBJ2-2
V gene: TRBV27
CDR3 protein: CASRPGHLNTGELFF
CDR3 DNA: TGTGCCAGCAGGCCGGGACATCTTAACACCGGGGAGCTGTTTTTT

clone size: -
D gene: -
J gene: TRBJ2-7
V gene: TRBV6-5
CDR3 protein: CASSYGSEGSYEQYF
CDR3 DNA: TGTGCCAGCAGTTACGGCTCCGAGGGCTCCTACGAGCAGTACTTC

clone size: -
D gene: -
J gene: TRBJ1-1
V gene: TRBV27
CDR3 protein: CASSLKGVGLSEAFF
CDR3 DNA: TGTGCCAGCAGTTTAAAAGGGGTTGGATTGTCTGAGGCTTTCTTT

clone size: -
D gene: -
J gene: TRBJ2-1
V gene: TRBV11-2
CDR3 protein: CASSLDGGVGNEQFF
CDR3 DNA: TGTGCCAGCAGCTTAGACGGGGGAGTCGGCAATGAGCAGTTCTTC

clone size: -
D gene: TRBD1
J gene: TRBJ1-1
V gene: TRBV19
CDR3 protein: CASSTLDREGTEAFF
CDR3 DNA: TGTGCCAGTAGTACCTTGGACAGGGAAGGGACTGAAGCTTTCTTT

clone size: -
D gene: -
J gene: TRBJ1-1
V gene: TRBV7-2
CDR3 protein: CASSLGVRVQAFF
CDR3 DNA: TGTGCCAGCAGCTTAGGGGTGAGGGTACAGGCTTTCTTT

clone size: -
D gene: TRBD2
J gene: TRBJ2-3
V gene: TRBV7-3
CDR3 protein: CASSQRGSTDTQYF
CDR3 DNA: TGTGCCAGCAGCCAGCGGGGGAGTACAGATACGCAGTATTTT

clone size: -
D gene: TRBD2
J gene: TRBJ2-5
V gene: TRBV7-2
CDR3 protein: CASSLAWLAGGQETQYF
CDR3 DNA: TGTGCCAGCAGCTTAGCGTGGCTAGCGGGGGGACAAGAGACCCAGTACTTC

clone size: -
D gene: -
J gene: TRBJ2-7
V gene: TRBV24-1
CDR3 protein: CANGIGPEQYF
CDR3 DNA: TGTGCCAACGGGATAGGGCCCGAGCAGTACTTC

clone size: -
D gene: -
J gene: TRBJ2-7
V gene: TRBV6-5
CDR3 protein: CASQSWGRVEDEQYF
CDR3 DNA: TGTGCCAGCCAATCGTGGGGGCGCGTGGAGGACGAGCAGTACTTC

clone size: -
D gene: TRBD1
J gene: TRBJ1-3
V gene: TRBV20-1
CDR3 protein: CSASRGQGRSLGNTIYF
CDR3 DNA: TGCAGTGCTAGTAGGGGACAGGGGAGATCGTTAGGAAACACCATATATTTT

clone size: -
D gene: -
J gene: TRBJ2-7
V gene: TRBV11-1
CDR3 protein: CASSLEAGASYEQYF
CDR3 DNA: TGTGCCAGCAGCTTAGAGGCAGGGGCTTCCTACGAGCAGTACTTC

clone size: -
D gene: -
J gene: TRBJ1-2
V gene: TRBV18
CDR3 protein: CASSPRQSYGYTF
CDR3 DNA: TGTGCCAGCTCACCGCGACAGAGCTATGGCTACACCTTC